This entry is about one T cell receptor beta chain. This CDR3 has 17 amino acids. The ends were cut back, 0 bases at V and 2 bases at J, with 16 bases in the middle. CDR1 and CDR2 from the germline V gene are MRHNA and SNTAGT. Using immunoSEQ multiplex PCR, the repertoire was profiled, and TCRdb retains in-frame clones only, with some absent. The table shows about 70,000 clones, with around 90% occurring only once. This record belongs to a study of OX40 agonist ivuxolimab in advanced cancers. Enrollment shut out patients with autoimmune disease history or systemic immunosuppression. The clonotype was recovered from an adult with an advanced solid tumor such as melanoma, head and neck, liver or kidney cancer. The sample here was CD4+ or CD8+ T cells sorted from blood, taken in a trial of the OX40 agonist ivuxolimab. The chain uses TRBV6-4 and TRBJ2-5; possible D gene TRBD2, 6 bases. CDR3 residues: CASSDSKEPSVQETQYF. The CDR3 DNA sequence: TGTGCCAGCAGTGACTCGAAGGAGCCTAGCGTACAAGAGACCCAGTACTTC.